What follows is one T cell receptor beta chain and its context. This specimen comes from a study of blood T cell repertoires in COVID-19. The Seattle patients joined while their infection was active and were tracked longitudinally afterward. Using immunoSEQ multiplex PCR, the repertoire was profiled, and TCRdb retains in-frame clones only, with some absent. The repertoire holds about 52,000 clones, with over 75% as singletons. The clonotype was recovered from an elderly woman with COVID-19, enrolled during active disease. The sequenced sample consisted of peripheral blood.

CDR3 protein: CASSHSPSGPSTDTQYF. In DNA form, the CDR3 reads TGTGCCAGCAGCCACTCCCCTAGCGGGCCTAGCACAGATACGCAGTATTTT. This rearrangement joins TRBV7-3 to TRBJ2-3, with 8 bases matching TRBD2. V gave up 5 bases and J gave up 0 bases; unmatched junction bases: 10. CDR1 and CDR2 (germline): SGHTA, FQGTGA. This CDR3 spans 17 amino acids.